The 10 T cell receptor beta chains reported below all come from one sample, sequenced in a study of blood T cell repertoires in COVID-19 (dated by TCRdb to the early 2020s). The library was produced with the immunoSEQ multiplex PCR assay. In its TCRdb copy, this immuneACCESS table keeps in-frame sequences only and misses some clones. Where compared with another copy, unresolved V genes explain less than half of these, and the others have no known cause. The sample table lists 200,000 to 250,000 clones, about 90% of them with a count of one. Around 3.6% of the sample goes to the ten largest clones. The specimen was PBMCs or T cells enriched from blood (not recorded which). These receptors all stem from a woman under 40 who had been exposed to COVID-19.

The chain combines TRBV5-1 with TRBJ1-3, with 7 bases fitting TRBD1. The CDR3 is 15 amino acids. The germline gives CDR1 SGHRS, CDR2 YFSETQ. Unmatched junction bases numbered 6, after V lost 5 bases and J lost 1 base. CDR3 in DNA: TGCGCCAGCAGGGCTCAGGGGGTTTCTGGAAACACCATATATTTT. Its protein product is CASRAQGVSGNTIYF.

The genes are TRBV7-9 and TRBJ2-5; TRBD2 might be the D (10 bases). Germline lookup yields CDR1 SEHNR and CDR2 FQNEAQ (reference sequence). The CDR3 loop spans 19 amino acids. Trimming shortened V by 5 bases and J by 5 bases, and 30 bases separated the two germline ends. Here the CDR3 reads CASSPDRGTSGRVRETQYF. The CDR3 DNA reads TGTGCCAGCAGCCCGGACAGGGGAACCAGCGGGAGGGTGCGCGAGACCCAGTACTTC.

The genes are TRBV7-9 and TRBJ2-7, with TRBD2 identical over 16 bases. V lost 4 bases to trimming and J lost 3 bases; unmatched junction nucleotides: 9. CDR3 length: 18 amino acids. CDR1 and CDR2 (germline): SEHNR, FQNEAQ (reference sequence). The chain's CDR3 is CASSSGLAGGITLYEQYF. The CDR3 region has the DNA TGTGCCAGCAGCTCGGGACTAGCGGGAGGGATAACTCTCTACGAGCAGTACTTC.

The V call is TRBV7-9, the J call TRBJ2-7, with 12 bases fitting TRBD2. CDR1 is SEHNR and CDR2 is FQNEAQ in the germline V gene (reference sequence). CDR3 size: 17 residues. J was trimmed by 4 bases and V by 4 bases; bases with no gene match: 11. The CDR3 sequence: CASSSPPGLAGLYEQYF. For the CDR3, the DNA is TGTGCCAGCAGCTCACCACCAGGACTAGCGGGACTATACGAGCAGTACTTC. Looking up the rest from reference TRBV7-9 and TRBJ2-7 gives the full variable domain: DTGVSQNPRHKITKRGQNVTFRCDPISEHNRLYWYRQTLGQGPEFLTYFQNEAQLEKSRLLSDRFSAERPKGSFSTLEIQRTEQGDSAMYLCASSSPPGLAGLYEQYFGPGTRLTVT.

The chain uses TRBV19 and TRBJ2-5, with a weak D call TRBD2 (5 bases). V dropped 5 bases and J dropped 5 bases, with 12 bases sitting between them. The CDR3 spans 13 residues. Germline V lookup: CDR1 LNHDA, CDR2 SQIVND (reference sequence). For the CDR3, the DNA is TGTGCCAGTAGTTTCGCTTCGGGGGAGACCCAGTACTTC. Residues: CASSFASGETQYF. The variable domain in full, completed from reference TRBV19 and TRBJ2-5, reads DGGITQSPKYLFRKEGQNVTLSCEQNLNHDAMYWYRQDPGQGLRLIYYSQIVNDFQKGDIAEGYSVSREKKESFPLTVTSAQKNPTAFYLCASSFASGETQYFGPGTRLLVL.

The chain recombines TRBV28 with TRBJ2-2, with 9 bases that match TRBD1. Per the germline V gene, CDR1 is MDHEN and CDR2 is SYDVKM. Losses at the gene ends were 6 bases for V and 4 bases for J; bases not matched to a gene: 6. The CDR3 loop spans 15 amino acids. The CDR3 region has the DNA TGTGCCAGCAGGCACAGGGGGCGGGGCACCGGGGAGCTGTTTTTT. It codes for CASRHRGRGTGELFF. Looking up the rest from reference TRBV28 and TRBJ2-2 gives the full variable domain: DVKVTQSSRYLVKRTGEKVFLECVQDMDHENMFWYRQDPGLGLRLIYFSYDVKMKEKGDIPEGYSVSREKKERFSLILESASTNQTSMYLCASRHRGRGTGELFFGEGSRLTVL.

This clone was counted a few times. CDR3 coding DNA: TGTGCCAGCAGTTCTTCACAGGGGATGGGGAACACTGAAGCTTTCTTT. Its translation: CASSSSQGMGNTEAFF. The rearrangement uses TRBV27 and TRBJ1-1; 7 bases are a match to TRBD1. Trimming took 4 bases from V and 1 from J; bases not matched to a gene: 9. Germline CDR1 is MNHEY and CDR2 is SMNVEV (reference sequence). CDR3 length: 16 residues.

The CDR3 sequence: CASSPSPGTDNTIYF. The CDR3 DNA follows: TGTGCCAGCAGCCCATCCCCCGGGACAGATAACACCATATATTTT. V usage is TRBV7-9 and J usage is TRBJ1-3, with 7 bases aligning to TRBD1. The V and J ends lost 5 bases and 7 bases, in that order; junction bases with no gene match: 11. The CDR3 spans 15 residues. Germline-derived CDR1 and CDR2 are SEHNR and FQNEAQ (reference sequence). Full variable domain (outside the CDR3, taken from reference TRBV7-9 and TRBJ1-3): DTGVSQNPRHKITKRGQNVTFRCDPISEHNRLYWYRQTLGQGPEFLTYFQNEAQLEKSRLLSDRFSAERPKGSFSTLEIQRTEQGDSAMYLCASSPSPGTDNTIYFGEGSWLTVV.

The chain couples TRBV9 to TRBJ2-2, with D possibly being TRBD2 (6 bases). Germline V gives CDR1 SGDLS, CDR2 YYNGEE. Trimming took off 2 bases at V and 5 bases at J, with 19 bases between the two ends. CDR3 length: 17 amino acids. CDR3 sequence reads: CASSVFGTSFTTGELFF. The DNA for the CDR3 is TGTGCCAGCAGCGTGTTCGGGACTTCGTTTACAACCGGGGAGCTGTTTTTT.

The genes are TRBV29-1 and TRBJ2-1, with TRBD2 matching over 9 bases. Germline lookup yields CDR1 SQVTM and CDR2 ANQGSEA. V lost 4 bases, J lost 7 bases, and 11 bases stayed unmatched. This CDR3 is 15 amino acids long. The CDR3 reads CSVVGREGMGNEQFF. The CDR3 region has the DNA TGCAGCGTTGTAGGGCGGGAGGGCATGGGTAATGAGCAGTTCTTC.